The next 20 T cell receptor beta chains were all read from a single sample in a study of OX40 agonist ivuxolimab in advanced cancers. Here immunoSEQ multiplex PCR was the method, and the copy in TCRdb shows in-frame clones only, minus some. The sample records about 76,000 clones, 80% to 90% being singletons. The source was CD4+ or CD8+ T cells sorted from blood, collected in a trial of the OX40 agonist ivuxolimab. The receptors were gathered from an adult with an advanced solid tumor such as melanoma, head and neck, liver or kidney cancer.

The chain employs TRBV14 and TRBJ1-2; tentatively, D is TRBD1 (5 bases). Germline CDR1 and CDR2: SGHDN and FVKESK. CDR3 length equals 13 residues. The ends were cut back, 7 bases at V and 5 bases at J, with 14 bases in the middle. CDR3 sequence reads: CASKPAGSYGYTF. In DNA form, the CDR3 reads TGTGCCAGCAAACCTGCAGGGAGTTATGGCTACACCTTC.

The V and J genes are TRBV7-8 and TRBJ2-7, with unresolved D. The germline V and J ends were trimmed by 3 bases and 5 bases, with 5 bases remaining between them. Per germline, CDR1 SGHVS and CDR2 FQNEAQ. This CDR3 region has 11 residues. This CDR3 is CASSFRNEQYF. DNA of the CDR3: TGTGCCAGCAGCTTCCGAAACGAGCAGTACTTC.

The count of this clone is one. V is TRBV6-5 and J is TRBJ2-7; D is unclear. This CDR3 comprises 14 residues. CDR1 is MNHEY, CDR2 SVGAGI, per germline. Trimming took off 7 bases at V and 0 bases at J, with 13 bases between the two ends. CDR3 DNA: TGTGCCAGCAAACTTTTAGTCGGCTCCTACGAGCAGTACTTC. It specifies CASKLLVGSYEQYF.

This chain's CDR3 is CASRPTGVNYGYTF. The CDR3 nucleotides read TGTGCCAGCAGACCGACAGGGGTTAACTATGGCTACACCTTC. The chain carries TRBV6-5 and TRBJ1-2; the match to TRBD1 covers 8 bases. Losses at the gene ends were 6 bases for V and 1 base for J; bases not matched to a gene: 4. The CDR3 length is 14 residues. The germline V gene encodes CDR1 MNHEY and CDR2 SVGAGI.

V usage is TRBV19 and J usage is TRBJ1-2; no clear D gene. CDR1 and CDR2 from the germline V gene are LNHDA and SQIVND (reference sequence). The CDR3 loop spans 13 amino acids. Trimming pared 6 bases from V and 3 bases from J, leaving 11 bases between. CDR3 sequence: CASRMVSHYGYTF. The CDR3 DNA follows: TGTGCCAGTAGAATGGTCTCGCACTATGGCTACACCTTC.

Written as DNA, the CDR3 is TGTGCCAGCAGCCCTCGCTACGAGCAGTACTTC. It encodes CASSPRYEQYF. The rearrangement uses TRBV7-2 and TRBJ2-7; no reliable D call. In germline, CDR1 is SGHTA, CDR2 FQGNSA. The CDR3 totals 11 residues. V lost 5 bases, J lost 3 bases, and 5 bases lay in between.

The CDR3 sequence is CASNIDRANTQYF. The CDR3 DNA sequence: TGCGCCAGCAACATCGACAGGGCAAATACGCAGTATTTT. V is TRBV5-1 and J is TRBJ2-3; 7 positions agree with TRBD1. CDR1 is SGHRS and CDR2 is YFSETQ in the germline V gene. V trimming: 6 bases; J trimming: 7 bases; junction bases outside the gene matches: 8. This CDR3 is built from 13 residues. The full variable domain, rest sourced from reference TRBV5-1 and TRBJ2-3, is KAGVTQTPRYLIKTRGQQVTLSCSPISGHRSVSWYQQTPGQGLQFLFEYFSETQRNKGNFPGRFSGRQFSNSRSEMNVSTLELGDSALYLCASNIDRANTQYFGPGTRLTVL.

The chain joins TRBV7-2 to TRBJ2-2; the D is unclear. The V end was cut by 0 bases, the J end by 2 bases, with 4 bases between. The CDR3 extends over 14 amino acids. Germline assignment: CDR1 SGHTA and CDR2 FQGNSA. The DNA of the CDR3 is TGTGCCAGCAGCTTAGCTCTTAACACCGGGGAGCTGTTTTTT. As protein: CASSLALNTGELFF.

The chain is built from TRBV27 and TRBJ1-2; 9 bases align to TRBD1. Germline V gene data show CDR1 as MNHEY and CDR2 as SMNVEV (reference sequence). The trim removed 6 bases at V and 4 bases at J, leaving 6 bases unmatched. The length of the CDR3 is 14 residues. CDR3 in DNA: TGTGCCAGCAGGACAGGGGGGGGCTTCTATGGCTACACCTTC. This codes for CASRTGGGFYGYTF.

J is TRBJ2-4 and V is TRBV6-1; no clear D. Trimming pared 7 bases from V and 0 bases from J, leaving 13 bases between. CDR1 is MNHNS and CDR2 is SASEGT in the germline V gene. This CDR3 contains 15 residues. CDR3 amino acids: CASNDAALAKNIQYF. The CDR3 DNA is TGTGCCAGCAACGACGCGGCCTTAGCCAAAAACATTCAGTACTTC.

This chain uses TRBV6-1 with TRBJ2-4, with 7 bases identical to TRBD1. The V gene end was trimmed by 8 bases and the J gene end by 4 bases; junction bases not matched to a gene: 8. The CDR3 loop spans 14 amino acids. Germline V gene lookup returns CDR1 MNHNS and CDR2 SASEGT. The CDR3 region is CASLGTARKNIQYF. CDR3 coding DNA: TGTGCCAGCCTAGGGACAGCGAGAAAAAACATTCAGTACTTC.

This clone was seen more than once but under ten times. In nucleotides, the CDR3 is TGCGCCAGCTCTAGCGCGGGGACCTACGAGCAGTACTTC. This gives the protein CASSSAGTYEQYF. This chain links TRBV10-2 with TRBJ2-7, with a possible D match to TRBD2 (6 bases). V was cut by 8 bases and J by 2 bases, with 13 bases left in between. There are 13 residues in the CDR3. CDR1 WSHSY and CDR2 SAAADI come from the germline V gene.

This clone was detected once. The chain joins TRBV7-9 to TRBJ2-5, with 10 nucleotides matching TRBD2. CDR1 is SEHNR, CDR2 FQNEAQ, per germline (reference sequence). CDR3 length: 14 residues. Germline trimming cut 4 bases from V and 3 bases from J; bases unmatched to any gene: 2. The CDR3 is CASSSGLAEETQYF. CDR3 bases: TGTGCCAGCAGCTCCGGACTAGCGGAAGAGACCCAGTACTTC.

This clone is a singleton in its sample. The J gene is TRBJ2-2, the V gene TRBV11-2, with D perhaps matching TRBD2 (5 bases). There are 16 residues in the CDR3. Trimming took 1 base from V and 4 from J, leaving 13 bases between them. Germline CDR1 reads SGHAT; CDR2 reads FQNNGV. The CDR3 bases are TGTGCCAGCAGCTTAGCCCGGCCTAGCAGCACCGGGGAGCTGTTTTTT. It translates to CASSLARPSSTGELFF.

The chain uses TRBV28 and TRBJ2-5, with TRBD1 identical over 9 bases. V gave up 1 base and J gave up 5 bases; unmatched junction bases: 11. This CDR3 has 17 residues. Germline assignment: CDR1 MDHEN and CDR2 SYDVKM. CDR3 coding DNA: TGTGCCAGCAGTTTATTTCTGGGACAGGGAAGGCGGGAGACCCAGTACTTC. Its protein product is CASSLFLGQGRRETQYF. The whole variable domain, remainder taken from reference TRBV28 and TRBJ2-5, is DVKVTQSSRYLVKRTGEKVFLECVQDMDHENMFWYRQDPGLGLRLIYFSYDVKMKEKGDIPEGYSVSREKKERFSLILESASTNQTSMYLCASSLFLGQGRRETQYFGPGTRLLVL.

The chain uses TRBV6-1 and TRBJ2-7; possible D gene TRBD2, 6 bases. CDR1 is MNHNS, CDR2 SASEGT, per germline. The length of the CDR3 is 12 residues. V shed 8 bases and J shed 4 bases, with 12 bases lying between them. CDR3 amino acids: CASGLEGYEQYF. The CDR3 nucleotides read TGTGCCAGCGGCCTGGAGGGGTACGAGCAGTACTTC.

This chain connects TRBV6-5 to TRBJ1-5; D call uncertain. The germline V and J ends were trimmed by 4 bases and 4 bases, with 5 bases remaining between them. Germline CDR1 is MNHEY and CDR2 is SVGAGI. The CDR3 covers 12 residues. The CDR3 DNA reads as TGTGCCAGCAGTTCGGGGAATCAGCCCCAGCATTTT. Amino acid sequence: CASSSGNQPQHF.

The CDR3: CASCSGRTDTQYF. In nucleotides, the CDR3 is TGTGCCAGCTGTAGCGGACGCACAGATACGCAGTATTTT. This chain connects TRBV5-8 to TRBJ2-3; D might be TRBD2 (6 bases). The CDR3 length is 13 residues. Germline V CDR1 and CDR2: SGHTS, YDEGEE. Deletions cut 7 bases from V and 1 base from J, with 10 bases between.

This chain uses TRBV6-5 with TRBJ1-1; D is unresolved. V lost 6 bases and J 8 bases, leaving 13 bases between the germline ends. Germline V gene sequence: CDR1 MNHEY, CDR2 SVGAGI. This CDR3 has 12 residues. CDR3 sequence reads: CASSSTLVEAFF. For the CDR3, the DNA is TGTGCCAGCAGCAGCACACTGGTGGAAGCTTTCTTT.

The CDR3 nucleotides read TGCGCCAGCAGCTCTGGGGGCTCTGGGGCCAACGTCCTGACTTTC. Protein sequence: CASSSGGSGANVLTF. The chain recombines TRBV5-1 with TRBJ2-6, with D perhaps assigned TRBD1 or TRBD2 (5 bases each). This CDR3 comprises 15 residues. Between the trimmed V and J ends, which lost 3 bases and 0 bases, there was a span of 7 bases. Germline V gene data show CDR1 as SGHRS and CDR2 as YFSETQ.